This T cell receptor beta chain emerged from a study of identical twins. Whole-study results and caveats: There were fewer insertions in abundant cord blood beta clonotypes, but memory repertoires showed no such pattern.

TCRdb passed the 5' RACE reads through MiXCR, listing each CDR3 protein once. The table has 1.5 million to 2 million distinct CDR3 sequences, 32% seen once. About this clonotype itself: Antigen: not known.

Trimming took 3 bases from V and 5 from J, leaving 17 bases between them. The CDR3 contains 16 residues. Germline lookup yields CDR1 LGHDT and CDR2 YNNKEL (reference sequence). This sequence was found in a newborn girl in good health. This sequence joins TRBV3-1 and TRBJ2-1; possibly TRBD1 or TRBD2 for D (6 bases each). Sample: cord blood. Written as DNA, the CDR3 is TGTGCCAGCAGCCACTACGGGGGCCTTCTGAACAATGAGCAGTTCTTC. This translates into CASSHYGGLLNNEQFF.